The T cell receptor beta chain described here comes from a study of cytomegalovirus exposure and HLA in healthy donors. The CDR3 is 16 residues long. Trimming removed 6 bases from V and 3 bases from J, with 21 bases in between. CDR1 is LNHDA and CDR2 is SQIVND in the germline V gene (reference sequence). Study-wide results and caveats: The authors judged a highly shared variant cluster likely a sequencing artifact.

A multiplex PCR was run with 60 Vbeta primers and 13 Jbeta primers. Only in-frame clones appear in the TCRdb table, and some are missing; sequencing was by immunoSEQ multiplex PCR. The profile covers 200,000 to 250,000 clones, with around 83% appearing a single time and 2.5% to 3.5% taken by the ten largest. With respect to this clone: Its antigen remains unidentified.

This receptor was obtained from a woman aged 35 to 49 in good health and CMV-seronegative. This chain joins TRBV19 and TRBJ2-7; possibly TRBD1 for D (6 bases). Input material: PBMCs. CDR3 sequence reads: CASRIRFTGRYYEQYF. For the CDR3, the DNA is TGTGCCAGTAGAATTCGCTTTACAGGGCGGTACTACGAGCAGTACTTC.